The next 31 T cell receptor beta chains were all read from a single sample in a study of T-cell reconstitution after alpha-beta-depleted transplantation in children. The library targeted TCRbeta and was prepared with unique molecular identifiers. Each CDR3 protein is one row after TCRdb ran MiXCR on the PCR reads. The sample has about 170,000 distinct CDR3 sequences, 11% seen once. Material: PBMCs, obtained before TCRalphabeta/CD19-depleted stem cell transplant. Every receptor here comes from a boy between 2 and 10 years old with acute myeloid leukemia, due to receive a stem cell transplant.

There are many counts of this clonotype. The chain links TRBV20-1 to TRBJ2-3; weak D call: TRBD2 (6 bases). The CDR3 length is 14 residues. Germline assignment: CDR1 DFQATT and CDR2 SNEGSKA (reference sequence). V lost 1 base to trimming and J lost 0 bases, with 8 bases between them. CDR3 in amino acids: CSARASGSTDTQYF. DNA of the CDR3: TGCAGTGCTAGAGCCAGCGGGAGCACAGATACGCAGTATTTT.

This clonotype has ten or more counts. The CDR3 DNA reads as TGCAGTGCCCCCCGGGAGGGAGGCGGAAACACCATATATTTT. This sequence encodes CSAPREGGGNTIYF. The chain carries TRBV20-1 and TRBJ1-3, with no clear D. This CDR3 is built from 14 residues. Germline values: CDR1 DFQATT, CDR2 SNEGSKA (reference sequence). V lost 6 bases, J lost 4 bases, and 16 bases lay in between.

In this sample, this clonotype turned up many times. This chain connects TRBV4-2 to TRBJ2-7; no clear D. V lost 11 bases and J lost 7, with 30 bases in between. Germline CDR1 and CDR2: LGHNA and YNFKEQ. This CDR3 contains 16 residues. The CDR3 loop is CAFSQVSYPSMGEQYF. The CDR3 DNA sequence: TGTGCCTTCAGCCAAGTTTCGTACCCGAGTATGGGAGAGCAGTACTTC.

This clonotype was detected many times. The V and J genes are TRBV29-1 and TRBJ2-1; the match to TRBD1 covers 10 bases. This CDR3 has 13 residues. V was pared by 6 bases and J by 7 bases, with 6 bases of the junction left unmatched. Germline CDR1 and CDR2: SQVTM and ANQGSEA. This chain's CDR3 is CSVDRDRGNEQFF. The CDR3 nucleotides read TGCAGCGTAGACCGGGACAGGGGAAATGAGCAGTTCTTC.

This clonotype was seen many times. This chain joins TRBV29-1 and TRBJ2-1; 11 bases are a match to TRBD2. The ends lost 4 bases at V and 3 bases at J; junction bases unmatched: 2. This CDR3 has 14 residues. CDR1 SQVTM and CDR2 ANQGSEA come from the germline V gene. CDR3 bases: TGCAGCGTTGTAGGGACTAGCGGCTACAATGAGCAGTTCTTC. Its translation: CSVVGTSGYNEQFF.

This clonotype was detected ten times or more. The rearrangement links TRBV20-1 to TRBJ1-6, with D hard to call. The CDR3 contains 13 residues. V dropped 0 bases and J dropped 5 bases, with 5 bases sitting between them. Germline assignment: CDR1 DFQATT and CDR2 SNEGSKA (reference sequence). CDR3 sequence (DNA): TGCAGTGCTAGAGACCTAAATAATTCACCCCTCCACTTT. Protein: CSARDLNNSPLHF.

This clonotype was seen repeatedly, ten times or more. This chain connects TRBV20-1 to TRBJ1-5; D gene unclear. Germline CDR1 reads DFQATT; CDR2 reads SNEGSKA (reference sequence). V gave up 3 bases and J gave up 2 bases, with 8 bases separating them. The CDR3 loop spans 13 amino acids. The CDR3 DNA is TGCAGTGCTAGCACGGGAGGCAATCAGCCCCAGCATTTT. It translates to CSASTGGNQPQHF.

This clonotype was recorded at least ten times. The chain joins TRBV27 to TRBJ2-1; 12 nucleotides agree with TRBD2. The germline gives CDR1 MNHEY, CDR2 SMNVEV (reference sequence). The J segment lost 2 bases and the V segment lost 1 base, leaving 3 bases of the junction unmatched. The CDR3 is 17 residues long. CDR3 in amino acids: CASSLLASGGAYNEQFF. In nucleotides, the CDR3 is TGTGCCAGCAGTTTATTGGCTAGCGGGGGGGCCTACAATGAGCAGTTCTTC.

Ten or more counts support this clonotype. The J gene is TRBJ2-6, the V gene TRBV11-2; weak D call: TRBD1 (7 bases). Germline CDR1 is SGHAT and CDR2 is FQNNGV. CDR3 length: 18 residues. Trimming shortened V by 5 bases and J by 3 bases, and 20 bases separated the two germline ends. CDR3 loop: CASSQGGTAFIGANVLTF. The CDR3 DNA reads as TGTGCCAGCAGCCAAGGGGGGACAGCCTTTATTGGGGCCAACGTCCTGACTTTC.

This clonotype appeared many times. Here the CDR3 DNA reads TGTGCCAGCAGTCAGGGGCAACAGCGAATCAATCAGCCCCAGCATTTT. Translation: CASSQGQQRINQPQHF. The chain couples TRBV12-3 or TRBV12-4 to TRBJ1-5; possibly TRBD1 for D (6 bases). The CDR3 spans 16 residues. Trimming removed 5 bases from V and 3 bases from J, with 17 bases in between.

This clonotype was counted many times. The V call is TRBV2, the J call TRBJ2-1, with D tentatively TRBD1 or TRBD2 (5 bases each). This CDR3 comprises 16 residues. Germline CDR1 and CDR2: SNHLY and FYNNEI. V lost 2 bases and J lost 4, with 15 bases in between. CDR3 in DNA: TGTGCCAGCAGTGAACCCCAGAGGGGAGAGTACAATGAGCAGTTCTTC. This sequence encodes CASSEPQRGEYNEQFF.

This clonotype was observed at least ten times. This sequence joins TRBV20-1 and TRBJ2-3; 8 positions match TRBD2. The CDR3 length is 16 residues. J gave up 10 bases and V 0 bases, and 15 bases lay outside the gene matches. The germline gives CDR1 DFQATT, CDR2 SNEGSKA (reference sequence). The CDR3 loop is CSARDPRPAGGSAQYF. DNA for the CDR3: TGCAGTGCTAGAGATCCGCGCCCGGCGGGGGGTAGTGCGCAGTATTTT.

This clonotype was found many times. The V gene is TRBV12-3 or TRBV12-4, the J gene TRBJ2-6; D call uncertain. The V end was cut by 8 bases, the J end by 3 bases, with 8 bases between. This CDR3 spans 13 amino acids. CDR3 coding DNA: TGTGCCAGCTCGGGCGTTGGGGCCAACGTCCTGACTTTC. This gives the protein CASSGVGANVLTF.

Ten or more counts support this clonotype. The chain uses TRBV29-1 and TRBJ2-4; TRBD1 matches 8 bases. The CDR3 is 14 residues long. Trimming cost V 2 bases and J 7 bases; bases outside gene matches: 7. Germline lookup yields CDR1 SQVTM and CDR2 ANQGSEA. The CDR3 loop reads CSVERGAGGNIQYF. The CDR3 DNA reads as TGCAGCGTTGAACGAGGGGCAGGGGGCAACATTCAGTACTTC.

The rearrangement links TRBV23-1 to TRBJ2-5; D unclear. TRBV23-1 is marked as an open reading frame, function uncertain. V was trimmed by 4 bases and J by 7 bases, leaving 13 bases between them. CDR3 size: 13 residues. The CDR3 region is CASSLRFPVTQYF. CDR3 nucleotide sequence: TGCGCCAGCAGTCTCAGGTTTCCGGTGACCCAGTACTTC.

In its sample, this clonotype was seen many times. The chain is built from TRBV14 and TRBJ2-7, with 11 positions matching TRBD2. Per the germline V gene, CDR1 is SGHDN and CDR2 is FVKESK. Trimming at V came to 0 bases and at J to 9 bases, leaving 10 bases not matched to a gene. The CDR3 is 16 residues long. For the CDR3, the DNA is TGTGCCAGCAGCCAAGAGGTAGCGGGAGGGCGGTTGGTGCAGTACTTC. Translating gives CASSQEVAGGRLVQYF.

This rearrangement joins TRBV3-1 to TRBJ2-3, with D unresolved. Trimming removed 11 bases at V and 4 bases at J, with 22 bases between. Germline-derived CDR1 and CDR2 are LGHDT and YNNKEL (reference sequence). CDR3 length equals 15 residues. The CDR3 loop is CASSKGASAADTQYF. In DNA form, the CDR3 reads TGTGCCTCCTCCAAAGGAGCGTCAGCAGCAGATACGCAGTATTTT.

This clonotype was recorded many times. The V call is TRBV20-1, the J call TRBJ2-7; 9 bases agree with TRBD2. V was pared by 3 bases and J by 5 bases, with 5 bases of the junction left unmatched. Germline V gene data show CDR1 as DFQATT and CDR2 as SNEGSKA (reference sequence). The CDR3 is 13 residues long. The CDR3 spells CSARGSGSHEQYF. CDR3 nucleotides: TGCAGTGCTAGGGGTAGCGGGAGTCACGAGCAGTACTTC.

The gene calls are TRBV19 and TRBJ2-2; no clear D gene. The CDR3 extends over 15 amino acids. V gave up 5 bases and J gave up 3 bases, with 13 bases separating them. The germline CDR1 and CDR2 sequences are LNHDA and SQIVND (reference sequence). CDR3 loop: CASSDPRVYTGELFF. CDR3 bases: TGTGCCAGTAGTGATCCTCGGGTGTACACCGGGGAGCTGTTTTTT.

This clonotype was observed many times. The chain has TRBV12-3 or TRBV12-4 and TRBJ1-3; TRBD1 matches 9 bases. The trim removed 4 bases at V and 6 bases at J, leaving 7 bases unmatched. The CDR3 runs 15 residues. CDR3 coding DNA: TGTGCCAGCAGTTCCTCGGGACAGGGCATAAACACCATATATTTT. It yields the protein CASSSSGQGINTIYF.

This clonotype appeared many times. The chain combines TRBV11-3 with TRBJ2-3, with 10 bases that match TRBD1. The CDR3 runs to 16 residues. From germline, CDR1 is SGHNT and CDR2 YENEEA. J gave up 3 bases and V 5 bases, and 8 bases lay outside the gene matches. Here the CDR3 reads CASSHGQGEVTDTQYF. In DNA form, the CDR3 reads TGTGCCAGCAGCCACGGACAGGGGGAAGTGACAGATACGCAGTATTTT.

This clonotype occurred many times. The V and J genes are TRBV3-1 and TRBJ1-1; D possibly corresponds to TRBD1 (6 bases). The CDR3 spans 13 residues. Trimming left V 2 bases short and J 5 bases short, with 9 bases between. Per the germline V gene, CDR1 is LGHDT and CDR2 is YNNKEL (reference sequence). CDR3 nucleotides: TGTGCCAGCAGCCAAAGGGGGGAAACTGAAGCTTTCTTT. It codes for CASSQRGETEAFF.

This clonotype was found many times. This chain uses TRBV11-2 with TRBJ2-1; 10 bases map to TRBD2. The CDR3 runs 15 residues. The germline V gene encodes CDR1 SGHAT and CDR2 FQNNGV. The junction had 4 bases not matched to a gene; V was cut back by 1 base and J by 7 bases. In nucleotides, the CDR3 is TGTGCCAGCAGCTTAGGAGCGGGGGGGTTTAATGAGCAGTTCTTC. Translating gives CASSLGAGGFNEQFF.

This clonotype was picked up many times. At one boundary the junction diverges from the germline segment, which might be a read error. The genes are TRBV5-1 and TRBJ2-1; the D is unclear. In germline, CDR1 is SGHRS, CDR2 YFSETQ. This CDR3 is 15 amino acids long. The CDR3 DNA reads TGTGCCAGCAGTTTAAGTGTCTCTTCCTACAATGAGCAGTTCTTC. Translation: CASSLSVSSYNEQFF.

This clonotype has a count of ten or more. The chain employs TRBV5-1 and TRBJ2-3; TRBD2 matches 14 bases. The CDR3 runs to 16 residues. After removal of 3 bases from V and 7 bases from J, the junction contained 7 bases not matched to a gene. From germline, CDR1 is SGHRS and CDR2 YFSETQ. CDR3 loop: CASSWAGTSGRNTQYF. The DNA of the CDR3 is TGCGCCAGCAGCTGGGCCGGGACTAGCGGGAGAAATACGCAGTATTTT.

This clonotype was detected ten times or more. This CDR3 reads CSATQVAEYEQYF. The CDR3, as DNA: TGCAGTGCTACTCAGGTAGCGGAGTACGAGCAGTACTTC. The chain joins TRBV20-1 to TRBJ2-7; D is perhaps TRBD2 (6 bases). Germline assignment: CDR1 DFQATT and CDR2 SNEGSKA (reference sequence). The CDR3 extends over 13 amino acids. Trimming stripped 4 bases from V and 4 bases from J, with 14 bases between.

This clonotype appeared many times. The rearrangement uses TRBV2 and TRBJ2-5; TRBD1 matches 8 bases. V lost 3 bases to trimming and J lost 5 bases; unmatched junction nucleotides: 8. Germline V gives CDR1 SNHLY, CDR2 FYNNEI. The CDR3 totals 15 residues. Written as DNA, the CDR3 is TGTGCCAGCAGTGACCCGACAGGGGACGGCGAGACCCAGTACTTC. This encodes CASSDPTGDGETQYF.

This clonotype was counted at least ten times. The chain couples TRBV20-1 to TRBJ1-2, with a tentative D call TRBD1 (5 bases). Germline CDR1 is DFQATT and CDR2 is SNEGSKA (reference sequence). CDR3 length: 19 residues. The V and J ends lost 0 bases and 0 bases respectively, with 23 bases between them. CDR3 amino acids: CSARDRWGRDPPPNYGYTF. As DNA, the CDR3 is TGCAGTGCTAGAGACCGTTGGGGTAGGGACCCTCCGCCTAACTATGGCTACACCTTC.

About this clonotype itself: The junction differs from germline at one of its ends, possibly a read error. The J gene is TRBJ2-7, the V gene TRBV7-3; TRBD1 aligns across 9 bases. Germline lookup yields CDR1 SGHTA and CDR2 FQGTGA. The CDR3 contains 14 residues. The CDR3 DNA follows: TGTGCCAGCAGTTTAACAGGGGGCACAGGCGAGCAGTACTTC. Protein: CASSLTGGTGEQYF.

Many counts were recorded for this clonotype. The chain uses TRBV6-5 and TRBJ2-1; the match to TRBD2 covers 10 bases. The germline V gene has CDR1 MNHEY and CDR2 SVGAGI. V shed 6 bases and J 4 bases; nucleotides not matched to a gene: 6. CDR3 length: 15 amino acids. The CDR3 region is CASRTSGSPYNEQFF. CDR3 coding DNA: TGTGCCAGCAGGACTAGCGGGTCCCCATACAATGAGCAGTTCTTC.

This clonotype was observed at least ten times. This chain links TRBV6-5 with TRBJ2-7; D call uncertain. This CDR3 contains 13 residues. The germline gives CDR1 MNHEY, CDR2 SVGAGI. V was clipped by 3 bases and J by 2 bases, with 8 bases between them. The DNA of the CDR3 is TGTGCCAGCAGTTATCGGCCAACCTACGAGCAGTACTTC. Protein product: CASSYRPTYEQYF.